This T cell receptor (beta chain) stems from a study of CD8 T cells in cerebrospinal fluid in Alzheimer's disease. Findings of the study overall: Versus healthy subjects, Alzheimer's patients more often had clones of at least 3%. EBV-specific clones showed no enrichment in Alzheimer's patients and were not the top expanded clones.

10X single-cell V(D)J and 5' gene-expression libraries profiled CSF cells. TCRdb reanalyzed the 10x single-cell sequencing reads, giving one entry per CDR3 protein sequence and no DNA. Here the sample table reports 470 or so distinct CDR3 sequences. This clonotype shows up as large (0.1 to 1%) by frequency. Its antigen is unidentified. The CDR3 is 14 residues long. In germline, CDR1 is SGDLS, CDR2 YYNGEE. The clonotype comes from a human donor with Parkinson's disease. Specimen: cerebrospinal fluid. This chain connects TRBV9 to TRBJ2-1; the D call from TCRdb, TRBD2, cannot be confirmed without DNA. CDR3 in amino acids: CASSVLSGGNEQFF.